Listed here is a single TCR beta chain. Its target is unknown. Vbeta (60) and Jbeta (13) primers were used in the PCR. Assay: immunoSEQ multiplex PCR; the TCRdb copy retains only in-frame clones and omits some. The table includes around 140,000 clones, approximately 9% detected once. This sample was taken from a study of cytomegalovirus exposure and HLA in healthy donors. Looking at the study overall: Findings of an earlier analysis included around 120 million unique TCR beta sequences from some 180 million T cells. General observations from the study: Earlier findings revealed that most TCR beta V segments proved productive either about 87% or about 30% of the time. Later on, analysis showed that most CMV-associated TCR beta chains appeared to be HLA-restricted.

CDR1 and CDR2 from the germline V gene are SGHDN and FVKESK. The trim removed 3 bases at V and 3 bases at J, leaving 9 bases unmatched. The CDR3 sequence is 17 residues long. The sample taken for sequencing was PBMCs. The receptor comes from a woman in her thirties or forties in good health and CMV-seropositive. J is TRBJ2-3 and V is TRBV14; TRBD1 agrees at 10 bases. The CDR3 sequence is CASSQLGTGARTDTQYF. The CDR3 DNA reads TGTGCCAGCAGCCAGCTAGGGACAGGGGCCAGGACAGATACGCAGTATTTT.